This T cell receptor beta chain was captured in a study of cytomegalovirus exposure and HLA in healthy donors. Germline CDR1 LNHDA, CDR2 SQIVND (reference sequence). CDR3 size: 14 residues. V was shortened by 7 bases and J by 6 bases, with 16 bases between the two germline ends. Comments on this clone: Its antigen is not identified.

It was healthy bone marrow donors who served as donors. Study-wide points: An analysis that was carried out later associated approximately 15,000 TCR beta sequences with HLA alleles at 0.05 false discovery rate. Segments of the TCR beta V type were, in most cases, productive about 90% or about 30% of the time in an earlier analysis. There were under 200 TCR beta chains listed as cytomegalovirus-associated.

The primer mix had 60 Vbeta and 13 Jbeta primers. Libraries were prepared by immunoSEQ multiplex PCR; TCRdb keeps only in-frame clonotypes and omits some of them. The table has some 200,000 clones, 60% to 85% seen once. The sequence was collected from a man in his forties in good health and CMV-seronegative. The specimen sequenced was PBMCs. This chain joins TRBV19 and TRBJ1-5; D call uncertain. CDR3 nucleotides: TGTGCCAGTACCCCGGATGGAGGGAGTCAGCCCCAGCATTTT. As protein: CASTPDGGSQPQHF.